The 13 T cell receptor beta chains in this list originate from one sample, sequenced in a study of T cell changes during pregnancy in multiple sclerosis. The assay was immunoSEQ multiplex PCR, and TCRdb's table has in-frame clones only and misses some. Altogether roughly 79,000 clones are present, roughly 93% being singletons, with the ten largest covering less than 0.85%. Sample: peripheral blood, taken in the second trimester of pregnancy. These receptors all stem from a female donor in good health, enrolled as a control in a pregnancy study.

The rearrangement joins TRBV19 to TRBJ1-1; D is unresolved. V was trimmed by 7 bases and J by 3 bases, leaving 9 bases between them. The CDR3 is 12 amino acids. Germline loops: CDR1 LNHDA, CDR2 SQIVND (reference sequence). CDR3 in amino acids: CASKHADTEAFF. The CDR3 DNA reads as TGTGCCAGTAAACATGCAGACACTGAAGCTTTCTTT.

The CDR3 DNA reads as TGTGCCAGCTCACCATCCAGGGACTACGAGCAGTACTTC. Its translation is CASSPSRDYEQYF. The rearrangement uses TRBV18 and TRBJ2-7, with a possible D match to TRBD1 (5 bases). CDR3 length equals 13 residues. V gave up 2 bases and J gave up 3 bases, with 8 bases separating them. Germline V gene lookup returns CDR1 KGHSH and CDR2 LQKENI.

This chain connects TRBV30 to TRBJ1-1; maybe TRBD1 (6 bases). Trimming shortened V by 2 bases and J by 2 bases, and 9 bases separated the two germline ends. Germline lookup yields CDR1 GTSNPN and CDR2 SVGIG (reference sequence). This CDR3 is built from 13 residues. The CDR3 nucleotides read TGTGCCTGGAGTCTGGGGGCCAACACTGAAGCTTTCTTT. This encodes CAWSLGANTEAFF.

This clone appeared a single time. The rearrangement joins TRBV5-1 to TRBJ1-4; the D gene is possibly TRBD1 (5 bases). V was clipped by 0 bases and J by 3 bases, with 15 bases between them. The CDR3 has 17 residues. Germline V gene data show CDR1 as SGHRS and CDR2 as YFSETQ. CDR3 coding DNA: TGCGCCAGCAGCTTGGTGGGGGGAAGAAATGCTAATGAAAAACTGTTTTTT. Protein product: CASSLVGGRNANEKLFF.

Note on this clone: This sample also contains other DNA sequences that code for the same CDR3. The chain couples TRBV6-5 to TRBJ1-2; 8 bases are a match to TRBD1. In germline, CDR1 is MNHEY, CDR2 SVGAGI. CDR3 size: 13 residues. The V segment lost 6 bases and the J segment 2 bases; nucleotides outside the gene matches: 2. The CDR3 protein is CASRRQGNYGYTF. DNA for the CDR3: TGTGCCAGCAGGCGACAGGGGAACTATGGCTACACCTTC.

This clone was seen only once. V usage is TRBV7-2 and J usage is TRBJ2-3; possible D gene TRBD2, 7 bases. There are 16 residues in the CDR3. Trimming took off 2 bases at V and 4 bases at J, with 16 bases between the two ends. Per the germline V gene, CDR1 is SGHTA and CDR2 is FQGNSA. CDR3 coding DNA: TGTGCCAGCAGCTTAATGTTGGCGGGGGCAGCAGATACGCAGTATTTT. Its protein product is CASSLMLAGAADTQYF.

This chain connects TRBV6-1 to TRBJ1-4, with D perhaps TRBD1 (6 bases). The CDR3 length is 13 residues. Germline CDR1 is MNHNS and CDR2 is SASEGT. Trimming pared 6 bases from V and 7 bases from J, leaving 12 bases between. The CDR3 DNA reads as TGTGCCAGCAGGCCCGGGGGGGCTGAAAAACTGTTTTTT. Residues: CASRPGGAEKLFF.

V and J are TRBV6-6 and TRBJ1-3; D remains unclear. The germline gives CDR1 MNHNY, CDR2 SVGAGI (reference sequence). V shed 9 bases and J shed 0 bases, with 6 bases lying between them. This CDR3 has 12 residues. The CDR3 DNA is TGTGCCAGTGTCGTCTCTGGAAACACCATATATTTT. Its protein product is CASVVSGNTIYF.

This sequence joins TRBV4-3 and TRBJ2-4, with 8 bases that match TRBD1. The germline gives CDR1 LGHNA, CDR2 YSLEER. This CDR3 has 18 residues. J was trimmed by 0 bases and V by 1 base; bases with no gene match: 8. Here the CDR3 reads CASSQVQGGTGAKNIQYF. In nucleotides, the CDR3 is TGCGCCAGCAGCCAAGTCCAAGGCGGGACAGGAGCCAAAAACATTCAGTACTTC.

This chain uses TRBV2 with TRBJ2-3, with 14 bases identical to TRBD2. This CDR3 comprises 18 residues. The germline CDR1 and CDR2 sequences are SNHLY and FYNNEI. With V trimmed by 6 bases and J by 2 bases, 10 bases remained unmatched. CDR3 nucleotides: TGTGCCAGCAGCCGCGGACTAGCGGGGGGTCGGGACACAGATACGCAGTATTTT. Residues: CASSRGLAGGRDTDTQYF.

Of note for this clone: In the same sample, other DNA sequences code for this CDR3. The chain has TRBV9 and TRBJ1-1; the D is unclear. This CDR3 has 14 amino acids. With 0 bases removed from V and 1 base from J, the gap between germline ends came to 7 bases. Germline CDR1 is SGDLS and CDR2 is YYNGEE. DNA for the CDR3: TGTGCCAGCAGCGTAGCTCCCGGGAACACTGAAGCTTTCTTT. This encodes CASSVAPGNTEAFF.

The chain is built from TRBV19 and TRBJ2-5, with D perhaps TRBD2 (6 bases). V lost 5 bases, J lost 5 bases, and 21 bases lay in between. The CDR3 totals 16 residues. CDR1 is LNHDA, CDR2 SQIVND, per germline (reference sequence). The CDR3 region has the DNA TGTGCCAGTAGTCCCCACCGACCGATCCGGGAGGAGACCCAGTACTTC. It specifies CASSPHRPIREETQYF. Variable domain in full (rest from reference TRBV19 and TRBJ2-5): DGGITQSPKYLFRKEGQNVTLSCEQNLNHDAMYWYRQDPGQGLRLIYYSQIVNDFQKGDIAEGYSVSREKKESFPLTVTSAQKNPTAFYLCASSPHRPIREETQYFGPGTRLLVL.

This clone is a singleton in its sample. The gene calls are TRBV15 and TRBJ2-7, with D tentatively TRBD1 (5 bases). This CDR3 has 17 residues. The germline V gene has CDR1 LNHNV and CDR2 YYDKDF (reference sequence). V gave up 0 bases and J gave up 1 base, with 16 bases separating them. CDR3 in DNA: TGTGCCACCAGCAGAGATTTGGGGCTGACTGGGTCCTACGAGCAGTACTTC. This encodes CATSRDLGLTGSYEQYF.